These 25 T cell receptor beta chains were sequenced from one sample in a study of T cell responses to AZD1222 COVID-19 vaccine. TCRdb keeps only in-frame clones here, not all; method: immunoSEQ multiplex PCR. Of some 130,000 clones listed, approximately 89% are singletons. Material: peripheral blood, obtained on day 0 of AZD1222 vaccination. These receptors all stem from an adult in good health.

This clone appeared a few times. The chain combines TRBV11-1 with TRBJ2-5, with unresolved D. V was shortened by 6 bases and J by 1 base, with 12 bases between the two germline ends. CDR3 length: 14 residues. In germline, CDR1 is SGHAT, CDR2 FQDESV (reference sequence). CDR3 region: CASRPAVPQETQYF. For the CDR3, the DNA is TGTGCCAGCAGACCCGCAGTGCCCCAAGAGACCCAGTACTTC.

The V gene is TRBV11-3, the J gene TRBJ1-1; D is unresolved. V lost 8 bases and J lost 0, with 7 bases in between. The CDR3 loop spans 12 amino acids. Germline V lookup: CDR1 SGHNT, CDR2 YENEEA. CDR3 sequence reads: CASSKLNTEAFF. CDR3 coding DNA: TGTGCCAGCTCGAAACTGAACACTGAAGCTTTCTTT.

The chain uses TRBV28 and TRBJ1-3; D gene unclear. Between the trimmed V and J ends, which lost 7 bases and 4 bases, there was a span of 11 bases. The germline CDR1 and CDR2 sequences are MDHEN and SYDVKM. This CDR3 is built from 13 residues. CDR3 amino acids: CASTLLAGNTIYF. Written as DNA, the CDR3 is TGTGCCAGCACCCTACTTGCAGGAAACACCATATATTTT.

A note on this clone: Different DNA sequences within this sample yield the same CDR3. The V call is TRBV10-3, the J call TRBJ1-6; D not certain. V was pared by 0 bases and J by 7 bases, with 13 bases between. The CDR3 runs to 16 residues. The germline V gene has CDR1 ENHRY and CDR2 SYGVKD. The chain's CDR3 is CAISESGGQGNSPLHF. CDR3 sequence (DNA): TGTGCCATCAGTGAGTCAGGCGGCCAAGGGAATTCACCCCTCCACTTT.

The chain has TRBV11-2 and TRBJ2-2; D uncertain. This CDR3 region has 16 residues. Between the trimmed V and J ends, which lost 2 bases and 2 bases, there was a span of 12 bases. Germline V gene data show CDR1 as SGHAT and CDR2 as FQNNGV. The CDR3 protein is CASSLYPDHNTGELFF. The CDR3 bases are TGTGCCAGCAGCTTATATCCCGACCATAACACCGGGGAGCTGTTTTTT. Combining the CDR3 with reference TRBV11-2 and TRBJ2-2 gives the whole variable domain EAGVAQSPRYKIIEKRQSVAFWCNPISGHATLYWYQQILGQGPKLLIQFQNNGVVDDSQLPKDRFSAERLKGVDSTLKIQPAKLEDSAVYLCASSLYPDHNTGELFFGEGSRLTVL.

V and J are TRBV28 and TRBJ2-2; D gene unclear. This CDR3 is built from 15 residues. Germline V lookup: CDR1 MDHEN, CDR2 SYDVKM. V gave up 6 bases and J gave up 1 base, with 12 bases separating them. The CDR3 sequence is CASRRLTVNTGELFF. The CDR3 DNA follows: TGTGCCAGCAGGAGATTGACGGTGAACACCGGGGAGCTGTTTTTT.

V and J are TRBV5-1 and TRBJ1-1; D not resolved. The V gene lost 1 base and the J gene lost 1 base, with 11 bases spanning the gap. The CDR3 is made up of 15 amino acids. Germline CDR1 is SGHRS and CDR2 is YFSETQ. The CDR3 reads CASSLTNSANTEAFF. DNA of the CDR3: TGCGCCAGCAGCTTGACGAATTCGGCGAACACTGAAGCTTTCTTT.

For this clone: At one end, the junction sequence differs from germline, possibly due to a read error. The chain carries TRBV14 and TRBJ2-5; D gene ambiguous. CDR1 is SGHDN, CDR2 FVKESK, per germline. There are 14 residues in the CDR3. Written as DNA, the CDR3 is TGTGCCAGCAGCCAAGCCGACTGGCAAGGGACCCAGTACTTC. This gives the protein CASSQADWQGTQYF.

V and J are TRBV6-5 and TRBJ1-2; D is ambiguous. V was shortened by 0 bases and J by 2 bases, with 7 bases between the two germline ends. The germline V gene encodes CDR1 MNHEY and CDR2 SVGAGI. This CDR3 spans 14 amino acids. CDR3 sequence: CASSYSAENYGYTF. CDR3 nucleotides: TGTGCCAGCAGTTACTCGGCAGAGAACTATGGCTACACCTTC.

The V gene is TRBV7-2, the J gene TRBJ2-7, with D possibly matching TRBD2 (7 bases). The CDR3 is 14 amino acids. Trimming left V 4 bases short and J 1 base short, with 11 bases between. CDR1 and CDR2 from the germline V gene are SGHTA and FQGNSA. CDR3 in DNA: TGTGCCAGCAGCTATGGGGGGGCATCCTACGAGCAGTACTTC. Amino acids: CASSYGGASYEQYF.

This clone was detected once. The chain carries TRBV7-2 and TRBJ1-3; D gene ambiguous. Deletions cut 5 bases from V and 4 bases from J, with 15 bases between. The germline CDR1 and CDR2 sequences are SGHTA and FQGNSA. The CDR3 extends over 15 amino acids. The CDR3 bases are TGTGCCAGCAGCCTCCCGTTGGGTCCCGGAAACACCATATATTTT. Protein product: CASSLPLGPGNTIYF.

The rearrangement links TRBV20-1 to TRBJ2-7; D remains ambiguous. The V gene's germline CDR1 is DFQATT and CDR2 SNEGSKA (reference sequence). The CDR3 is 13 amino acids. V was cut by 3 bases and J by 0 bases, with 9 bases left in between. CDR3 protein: CSASWASSYEQYF. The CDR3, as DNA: TGCAGTGCTAGTTGGGCTAGCTCCTACGAGCAGTACTTC.

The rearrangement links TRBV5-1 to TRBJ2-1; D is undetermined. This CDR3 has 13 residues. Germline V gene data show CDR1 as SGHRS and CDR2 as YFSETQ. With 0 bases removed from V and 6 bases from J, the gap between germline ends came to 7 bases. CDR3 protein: CASSLVQLNEQFF. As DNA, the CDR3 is TGCGCCAGCAGCTTGGTCCAGCTCAATGAGCAGTTCTTC.

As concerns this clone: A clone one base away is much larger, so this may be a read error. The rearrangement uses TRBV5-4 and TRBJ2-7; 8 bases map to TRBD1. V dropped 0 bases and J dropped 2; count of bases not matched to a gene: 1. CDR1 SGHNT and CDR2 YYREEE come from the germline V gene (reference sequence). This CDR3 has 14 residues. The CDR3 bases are TGTGCCAGCAGCTTGGCAGGGGGCACCTACGAGCAGTACTTC. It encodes CASSLAGGTYEQYF.

CDR3: CASSLGAGWEKLFF. The CDR3 DNA follows: TGTGCCAGCAGCTTAGGCGCCGGCTGGGAAAAACTGTTTTTT. The V and J genes are TRBV11-2 and TRBJ1-4; D remains ambiguous. There are 14 residues in the CDR3. Germline-derived CDR1 and CDR2 are SGHAT and FQNNGV. The ends were cut back, 1 base at V and 8 bases at J, with 11 bases in the middle.

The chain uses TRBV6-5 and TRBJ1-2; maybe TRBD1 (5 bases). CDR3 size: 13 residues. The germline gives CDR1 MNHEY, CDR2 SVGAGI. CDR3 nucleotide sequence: TGTGTGAGCGGCCGGGACGCTAACTATGGCTACACCTTC. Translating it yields CVSGRDANYGYTF.

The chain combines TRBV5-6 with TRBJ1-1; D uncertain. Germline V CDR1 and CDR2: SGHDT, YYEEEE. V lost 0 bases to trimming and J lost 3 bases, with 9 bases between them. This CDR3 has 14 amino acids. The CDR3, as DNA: TGTGCCAGCAGCTTGGCCCTGCAGCACACTGAAGCTTTCTTT. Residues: CASSLALQHTEAFF.

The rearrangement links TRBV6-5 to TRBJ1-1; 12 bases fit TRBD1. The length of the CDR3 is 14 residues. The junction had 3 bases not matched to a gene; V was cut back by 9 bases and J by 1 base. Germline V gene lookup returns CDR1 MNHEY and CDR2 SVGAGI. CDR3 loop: CASGTGGWNTEAFF. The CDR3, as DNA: TGTGCCAGTGGGACAGGGGGCTGGAACACTGAAGCTTTCTTT.

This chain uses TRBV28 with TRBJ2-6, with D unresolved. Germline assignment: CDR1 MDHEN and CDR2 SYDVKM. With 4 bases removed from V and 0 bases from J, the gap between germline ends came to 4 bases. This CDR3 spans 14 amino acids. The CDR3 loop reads CASSYYSGANVLTF. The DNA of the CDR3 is TGTGCCAGCAGTTACTACTCTGGGGCCAACGTCCTGACTTTC. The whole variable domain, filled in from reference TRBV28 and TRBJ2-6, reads DVKVTQSSRYLVKRTGEKVFLECVQDMDHENMFWYRQDPGLGLRLIYFSYDVKMKEKGDIPEGYSVSREKKERFSLILESASTNQTSMYLCASSYYSGANVLTFGAGSRLTVL.

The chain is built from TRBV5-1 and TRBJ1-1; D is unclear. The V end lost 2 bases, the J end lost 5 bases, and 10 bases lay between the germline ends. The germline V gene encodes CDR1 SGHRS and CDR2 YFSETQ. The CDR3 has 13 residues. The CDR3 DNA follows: TGCGCCAGCAGCTTAACCTCCAGGACTGAAGCTTTCTTT. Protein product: CASSLTSRTEAFF. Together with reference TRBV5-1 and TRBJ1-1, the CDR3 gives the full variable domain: KAGVTQTPRYLIKTRGQQVTLSCSPISGHRSVSWYQQTPGQGLQFLFEYFSETQRNKGNFPGRFSGRQFSNSRSEMNVSTLELGDSALYLCASSLTSRTEAFFGQGTRLTVV.

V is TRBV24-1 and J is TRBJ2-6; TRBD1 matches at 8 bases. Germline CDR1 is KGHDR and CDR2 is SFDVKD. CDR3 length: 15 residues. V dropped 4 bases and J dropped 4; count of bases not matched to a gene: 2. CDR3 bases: TGTGCCACCAGTGAGCACAGGGGGGGGGCCAACGTCCTGACTTTC. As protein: CATSEHRGGANVLTF.

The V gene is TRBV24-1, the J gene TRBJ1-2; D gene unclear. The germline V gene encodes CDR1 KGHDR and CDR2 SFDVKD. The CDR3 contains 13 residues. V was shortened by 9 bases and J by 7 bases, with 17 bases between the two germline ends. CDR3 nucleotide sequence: TGTGCCACCGCTCCGGGAGAGGCGGCTGGCTACACCTTC. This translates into CATAPGEAAGYTF.

CDR3 nucleotide sequence: TGTGCCAGCAGTCCACGGTCCCGGGGATACAATGAGCAGTTCTTC. It translates to CASSPRSRGYNEQFF. The V gene is TRBV27, the J gene TRBJ2-1; tentative D call: TRBD2 (5 bases). CDR1 is MNHEY, CDR2 SMNVEV, per germline (reference sequence). CDR3 size: 15 residues. V was clipped by 5 bases and J by 4 bases, with 15 bases between them.

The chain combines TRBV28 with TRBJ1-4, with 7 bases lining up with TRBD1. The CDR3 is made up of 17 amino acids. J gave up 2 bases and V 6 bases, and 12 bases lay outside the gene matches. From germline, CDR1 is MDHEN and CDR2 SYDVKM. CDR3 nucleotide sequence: TGTGCCAGCAGCATGTATACCTTACAGGGGACTAATGAAAAACTGTTTTTT. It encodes CASSMYTLQGTNEKLFF.

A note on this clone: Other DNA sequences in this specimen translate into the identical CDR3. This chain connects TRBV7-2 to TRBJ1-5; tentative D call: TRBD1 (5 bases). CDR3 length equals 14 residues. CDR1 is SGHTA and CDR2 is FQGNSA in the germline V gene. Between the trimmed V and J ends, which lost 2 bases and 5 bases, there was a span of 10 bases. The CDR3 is CASSLQGGDQPQHF. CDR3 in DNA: TGTGCCAGCAGCTTACAGGGAGGGGATCAGCCCCAGCATTTT. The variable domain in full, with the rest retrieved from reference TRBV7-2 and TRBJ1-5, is GAGVSQSPSNKVTEKGKDVELRCDPISGHTALYWYRQSLGQGLEFLIYFQGNSAPDKSGLPSDRFSAERTGGSVSTLTIQRTQQEDSAVYLCASSLQGGDQPQHFGDGTRLSIL.